The 20 T cell receptor beta chains presented below share a single source sample, sequenced in a study of T-cell reconstitution after alpha-beta-depleted transplantation in children. Unique molecular identifiers were built into the TCRbeta library. From the PCR reads, TCRdb called clonotypes with MiXCR, one entry per CDR3 protein. The table has about 240,000 distinct CDR3 sequences, approximately 12% seen once. Here the sequenced sample was PBMCs from the stem cell graft donor, taken from the stem cell graft. These receptors originate from a human donor who donated a stem cell graft to a child with acute lymphoblastic leukemia.

The table lists this clonotype with many counts. CDR3 in amino acids: CASRLQTGGQYEQFF. The CDR3, as DNA: TGTGCCAGCCGCCTACAGACAGGGGGCCAATATGAGCAGTTCTTC. This chain joins TRBV7-9 and TRBJ2-1, with TRBD1 identical over 10 bases. CDR3 size: 15 residues. Trimming at V came to 8 bases and at J to 8 bases, leaving 12 bases not matched to a gene. Germline CDR1 is SEHNR and CDR2 is FQNEAQ (reference sequence).

This clonotype was detected ten times or more. The chain joins TRBV29-1 to TRBJ2-5; possibly TRBD1 or TRBD2 for D (6 bases each). CDR1 and CDR2 (germline): SQVTM, ANQGSEA. This CDR3 has 12 amino acids. Trimming removed 3 bases from V and 4 bases from J, with 9 bases in between. The CDR3 region has the DNA TGCAGCGTTGAGGGGGGCGGAGAGACCCAGTACTTC. As protein: CSVEGGGETQYF. The variable domain in full, with the rest retrieved from reference TRBV29-1 and TRBJ2-5, is SAVISQKPSRDICQRGTSLTIQCQVDSQVTMMFWYRQQPGQSLTLIATANQGSEATYESGFVIDKFPISRPNLTFSTLTVSNMSPEDSSIYLCSVEGGGETQYFGPGTRLLVL.

At least ten counts were recorded for this clonotype. The J gene is TRBJ2-1, the V gene TRBV7-2, with TRBD2 matching 7 bases. V shed 2 bases and J 6 bases; nucleotides not matched to a gene: 4. There are 14 residues in the CDR3. Per germline, CDR1 SGHTA and CDR2 FQGNSA. CDR3 sequence reads: CASSLSGGPNEQFF. In DNA form, the CDR3 reads TGTGCCAGCAGCTTATCGGGGGGTCCCAATGAGCAGTTCTTC. Complete variable domain (other parts from reference TRBV7-2 and TRBJ2-1): GAGVSQSPSNKVTEKGKDVELRCDPISGHTALYWYRQSLGQGLEFLIYFQGNSAPDKSGLPSDRFSAERTGGSVSTLTIQRTQQEDSAVYLCASSLSGGPNEQFFGPGTRLTVL.

This clonotype was observed a single time. The chain has TRBV19 and TRBJ2-7, with TRBD2 matching over 10 bases. Germline CDR1 reads LNHDA; CDR2 reads SQIVND (reference sequence). V was clipped by 5 bases and J by 2 bases; unmatched bases: 6. This CDR3 is built from 15 residues. The DNA of the CDR3 is TGTGCCAGTAGTCAACGGACTAGCGGAACCTACGAGCAGTACTTC. Its translation is CASSQRTSGTYEQYF.

This clonotype was counted ten times or more. The chain combines TRBV10-3 with TRBJ2-3; TRBD2 agrees at 13 bases. V trimming: 6 bases; J trimming: 3 bases; junction bases outside the gene matches: 6. This CDR3 contains 16 residues. In germline, CDR1 is ENHRY, CDR2 SYGVKD. CDR3: CAISDGLAGVTDTQYF. The DNA for the CDR3 is TGTGCCATCAGCGATGGACTAGCGGGGGTGACAGATACGCAGTATTTT.

As to this clonotype: At one end the junction does not follow the germline gene, possibly because of a read error. The rearrangement joins TRBV7-2 to TRBJ2-7, with D uncertain. The CDR3 consists of 13 residues. CDR1 and CDR2 (germline): SGHTA, FQGNSA. CDR3 in DNA: TGTGCCGGCAGCCTACACCGACTCTACGAGCAGTACTTC. It yields the protein CAGSLHRLYEQYF.

This clonotype was counted at least ten times. This sequence joins TRBV27 and TRBJ2-7, with D possibly called TRBD1 or TRBD2 (5 bases each). Germline CDR1 reads MNHEY; CDR2 reads SMNVEV (reference sequence). The CDR3 consists of 13 residues. Trimming cost V 6 bases and J 3 bases, with 12 bases left between them. The CDR3, as DNA: TGTGCCAGCAGGAGGGGAATTGGCTACGAGCAGTACTTC. Protein product: CASRRGIGYEQYF.

This clonotype has at least ten counts. The chain links TRBV6-1 to TRBJ2-7; D possibly uses TRBD1 or TRBD2 (5 bases each). CDR3 size: 15 residues. V lost 8 bases, J lost 2 bases, and 19 bases lay in between. Germline values: CDR1 MNHNS, CDR2 SASEGT. The chain's CDR3 is CASGKDTRGTYEQYF. The CDR3 DNA follows: TGTGCCAGCGGAAAGGACACTCGGGGAACCTACGAGCAGTACTTC.

This clonotype occurred a few times. The genes are TRBV20-1 and TRBJ2-2, with 14 bases lining up with TRBD2. After removal of 6 bases from V and 4 bases from J, the junction contained 10 bases not matched to a gene. CDR3 size: 17 residues. Germline values: CDR1 DFQATT, CDR2 SNEGSKA (reference sequence). This CDR3 is CSADPTSGGAGTGELFF. The CDR3 nucleotides are TGCAGTGCCGATCCGACTAGCGGGGGGGCAGGCACCGGGGAGCTGTTTTTT.

This clonotype was counted at least ten times. The rearrangement links TRBV27 to TRBJ1-5; D is unresolved. From germline, CDR1 is MNHEY and CDR2 SMNVEV (reference sequence). This CDR3 is 13 amino acids long. Trimming removed 2 bases from V and 6 bases from J, with 8 bases in between. The CDR3 region is CASSLGSRQPQHF. CDR3 coding DNA: TGTGCCAGCAGTTTAGGGTCTCGTCAGCCCCAGCATTTT.

Only a few counts were recorded for this clonotype. The chain is built from TRBV7-2 and TRBJ2-3; D is uncertain. In germline, CDR1 is SGHTA, CDR2 FQGNSA. The CDR3 loop spans 13 amino acids. V was cut by 5 bases and J by 6 bases, with 12 bases left in between. CDR3 nucleotides: TGTGCCAGCAGCCCCCCGAAGACCGATACGCAGTATTTT. Translating gives CASSPPKTDTQYF.

At least ten counts were recorded for this clonotype. The rearrangement joins TRBV11-2 to TRBJ1-1; a weak D match, TRBD1 (5 bases). The CDR3 is 14 amino acids. Trimming removed 1 base at V and 6 bases at J, with 12 bases between. Germline CDR1 is SGHAT and CDR2 is FQNNGV. The CDR3 nucleotides read TGTGCCAGCAGCTTAGCGGCCAGGGTCTCTGAAGCTTTCTTT. Translating it yields CASSLAARVSEAFF.

This clonotype was observed many times. The V gene is TRBV5-6, the J gene TRBJ2-5; 8 bases line up with TRBD1. The CDR3 consists of 14 residues. With V trimmed by 3 bases and J by 5 bases, 6 bases remained unmatched. Germline values: CDR1 SGHDT, CDR2 YYEEEE. CDR3 sequence: CASSSGTGYETQYF. In nucleotides, the CDR3 is TGTGCCAGCAGCTCAGGGACAGGATACGAGACCCAGTACTTC.

This clonotype came up many times. The rearrangement uses TRBV5-1 and TRBJ2-1; a weak D match, TRBD1 (6 bases). The V gene's germline CDR1 is SGHRS and CDR2 YFSETQ. CDR3 length: 13 residues. Deletions cut 1 base from V and 8 bases from J, with 10 bases between. This chain's CDR3 is CASSLRDTDEQFF. In DNA, the CDR3 is TGCGCCAGCAGCTTGAGGGACACCGATGAGCAGTTCTTC.

This clonotype was recorded at least ten times. The gene calls are TRBV7-2 and TRBJ2-3, with D possibly TRBD1 on 6 matching bases. Trimming took 2 bases from V and 4 from J, leaving 13 bases between them. The CDR3 spans 15 residues. CDR1 SGHTA and CDR2 FQGNSA come from the germline V gene. CDR3 nucleotide sequence: TGTGCCAGCAGCTTAAGGGGGTCTGGGGCAGATACGCAGTATTTT. Amino acids: CASSLRGSGADTQYF.

This clonotype was counted ten times or more. The chain has TRBV4-3 and TRBJ2-7; 11 bases agree with TRBD1. Germline V gives CDR1 LGHNA, CDR2 YSLEER. This CDR3 region has 15 residues. V dropped 2 bases and J dropped 5; count of bases not matched to a gene: 5. CDR3 sequence reads: CASSQSGQGAHEQYF. In DNA form, the CDR3 reads TGCGCCAGCAGCCAATCTGGACAGGGGGCCCACGAGCAGTACTTC.

This clonotype turned up a few times. J is TRBJ2-1 and V is TRBV5-1, with TRBD2 matching 11 bases. From germline, CDR1 is SGHRS and CDR2 YFSETQ. The CDR3 length is 16 residues. With V trimmed by 2 bases and J by 2 bases, 3 bases remained unmatched. In DNA, the CDR3 is TGCGCCAGCAGCTTCCCACTAGCGGGGGCCTACAATGAGCAGTTCTTC. This sequence encodes CASSFPLAGAYNEQFF.

This clonotype was observed a few times. This chain uses TRBV9 with TRBJ1-6; D gene uncertain. Germline loops: CDR1 SGDLS, CDR2 YYNGEE. The CDR3 contains 13 residues. V was pared by 3 bases and J by 10 bases, with 11 bases between. CDR3 in DNA: TGTGCCAGCAGCGGGCCTGACGGATCACCCCTCCACTTT. It translates to CASSGPDGSPLHF. Using reference TRBV9 and TRBJ1-6 for the parts outside the CDR3, the full variable domain is DSGVTQTPKHLITATGQRVTLRCSPRSGDLSVYWYQQSLDQGLQFLIQYYNGEERAKGNILERFSAQQFPDLHSELNLSSLELGDSALYFCASSGPDGSPLHFGNGTRLTVT.

This clonotype has at least ten counts. The chain couples TRBV3-1 to TRBJ1-1; D ambiguous. V was clipped by 1 base and J by 3 bases, with 9 bases between them. Germline values: CDR1 LGHDT, CDR2 YNNKEL (reference sequence). The CDR3 is made up of 14 amino acids. The CDR3 DNA is TGTGCCAGCAGCCAAGCGTCCCGGGACACTGAAGCTTTCTTT. Its protein product is CASSQASRDTEAFF.

This clonotype came up many times. CDR3 residues: CASSYSTARYNSPLHF. The CDR3 DNA sequence: TGTGCCAGCAGTTACTCAACGGCCAGATATAATTCACCCCTCCACTTT. The rearrangement links TRBV6-5 to TRBJ1-6; no reliable D call. The germline CDR1 and CDR2 sequences are MNHEY and SVGAGI. Between the trimmed V and J ends, which lost 0 bases and 4 bases, there was a span of 10 bases. The CDR3 is 16 residues long.